This T cell receptor (beta chain) stems from a study of vaccination and CD4 T cells after COVID-19. Study at large: Diagnosis preceded the drawing of post-COVID samples by a median about 100 days (range 35 to 161).

Sequencing of the DNA from cultured CD4+ T cells was carried out with the Oncomine TCR Beta short-read assay. DNA came from CD4+ T cells after culture. Using its own MiXCR run on the PCR reads, TCRdb lists one record per CDR3 protein. This table has around 20,000 distinct CDR3 sequences, 43% appearing once. Indicated treatment: approximately nine-day PBMC culture with coronavirus spike peptide pools or control peptides (ViraFEST assay). Peptide pools at roughly 10 ug/ml and IL-2 at 8.5 to 10 IU/ml were added to cultures of two million PBMCs per well. The CDR3 is made up of 13 amino acids. CDR1 is LGHNA and CDR2 is YNFKEQ in the germline V gene. The germline V and J ends were trimmed by 0 bases and 9 bases, with 11 bases remaining between them. Study-level points and caveats: Convalescent patients saw a median about 86% of their reactive clones show up only after vaccination.

About this clonotype: What it binds is not known.

The chain recombines TRBV4-2 with TRBJ1-1; unclear D gene. This clonotype was obtained from a human donor who had recovered from COVID-19. This specimen consisted of CD4+ T cells from blood, cultured in vitro, obtained after SARS-CoV-2 vaccination. The CDR3 sequence: CASSQDRLRQAFF. Here the CDR3 DNA reads TGTGCCAGCAGCCAAGATCGACTCCGACAAGCTTTCTTT.